This T cell receptor beta chain originates from a study of human T cells and chemical hapten exposure. Study overall: Doses of diphenylcyclopropenone went to the patients' scalps weekly throughout the roughly 23-week study. Per-sample TCR yield variability stemmed mainly from small pooled library volume differences. Study-wide results and caveats: Expanded TCRs made up significantly more big CDR3 similarity clusters than controls did.

TCRdb reprocessed the RACE reads with MiXCR, giving one entry per CDR3 protein. Of roughly 53,000 distinct CDR3 sequences listed, roughly a tenth are singletons. The time point: patch test 3, about 24 weeks after DPC sensitization. Specified treatment: therapeutic diphenylcyclopropenone sensitization with weekly scalp DPC. People who gave samples had alopecia, were 18 to 70 years old, and were suitable for DPC. V trimming: 8 bases; J trimming: 0 bases; junction bases outside the gene matches: 6. CDR1 MNHNY and CDR2 SVGAGI come from the germline V gene (reference sequence). This CDR3 is 15 amino acids long. This clonotype was recorded many times. As yet, its antigen is unknown.

The sequencing here drew on whole blood, taken in connection with sensitization to the hapten diphenylcyclopropenone (DPC). The source of this sequence is a woman between 40 and 50 years old with alopecia areata. Some clones in this sample may be carry-over from other donors' samples. V usage is TRBV6-6 and J usage is TRBJ1-5; TRBD1 aligns across 8 bases. CDR3 sequence: CASADRGYSNQPQHF. Written as DNA, the CDR3 is TGTGCCAGCGCAGACAGGGGTTATAGCAATCAGCCCCAGCATTTT.